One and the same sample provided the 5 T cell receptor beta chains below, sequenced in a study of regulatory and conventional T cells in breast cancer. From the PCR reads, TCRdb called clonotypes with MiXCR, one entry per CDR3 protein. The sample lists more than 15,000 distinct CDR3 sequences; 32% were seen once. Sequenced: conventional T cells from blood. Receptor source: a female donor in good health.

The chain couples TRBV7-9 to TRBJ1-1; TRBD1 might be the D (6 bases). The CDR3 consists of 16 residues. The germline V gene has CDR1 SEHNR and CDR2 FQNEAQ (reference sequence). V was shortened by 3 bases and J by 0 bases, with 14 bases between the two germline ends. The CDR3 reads CASSLSPGHLNTEAFF. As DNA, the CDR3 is TGTGCCAGCAGCTTGTCTCCGGGACACCTGAACACTGAAGCTTTCTTT. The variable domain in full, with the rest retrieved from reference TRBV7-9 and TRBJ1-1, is DTGVSQNPRHKITKRGQNVTFRCDPISEHNRLYWYRQTLGQGPEFLTYFQNEAQLEKSRLLSDRFSAERPKGSFSTLEIQRTEQGDSAMYLCASSLSPGHLNTEAFFGQGTRLTVV.

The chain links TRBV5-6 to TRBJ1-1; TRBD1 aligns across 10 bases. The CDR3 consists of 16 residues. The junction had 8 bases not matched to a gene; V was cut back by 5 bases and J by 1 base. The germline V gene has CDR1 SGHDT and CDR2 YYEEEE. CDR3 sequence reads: CASSTTRTGGNTEAFF. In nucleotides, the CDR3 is TGTGCCAGCAGTACGACCCGGACAGGGGGGAACACTGAAGCTTTCTTT.

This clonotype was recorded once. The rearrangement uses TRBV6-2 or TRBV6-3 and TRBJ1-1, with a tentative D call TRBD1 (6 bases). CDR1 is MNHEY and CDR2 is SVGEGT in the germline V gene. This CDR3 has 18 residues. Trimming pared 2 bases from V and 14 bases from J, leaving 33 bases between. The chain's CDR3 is CASSYHGPRQARNTGAFF. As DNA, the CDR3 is TGTGCCAGCAGTTACCACGGGCCTAGACAGGCAAGAAACACTGGAGCGTTCTTT.

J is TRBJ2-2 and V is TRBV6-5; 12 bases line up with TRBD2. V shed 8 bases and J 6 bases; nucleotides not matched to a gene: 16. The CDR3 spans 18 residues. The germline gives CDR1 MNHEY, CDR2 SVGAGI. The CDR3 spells CASGYNGLAGGRAGELFF. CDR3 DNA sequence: TGTGCCAGCGGCTACAATGGCCTAGCGGGAGGGAGGGCCGGGGAGCTGTTTTTT.

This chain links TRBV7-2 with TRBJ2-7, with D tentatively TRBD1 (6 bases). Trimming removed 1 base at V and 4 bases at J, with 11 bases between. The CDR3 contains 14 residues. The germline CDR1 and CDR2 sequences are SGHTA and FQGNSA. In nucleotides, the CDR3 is TGTGCCAGCAGCTTAGAGCCAGGGGAATACGAGCAGTACTTC. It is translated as CASSLEPGEYEQYF.